The 21 T cell receptor beta chains below all came from one sample that was sequenced in a study of preoperative IRX-2 immunotherapy in early breast cancer. As for treatment: preoperative locoregional IRX-2 cytokine immunotherapy. The data were produced by immunoSEQ multiplex PCR, yet TCRdb's version contains in-frame clones alone and is incomplete. The table lists 35,000 to 45,000 clones, roughly four fifths of them singletons. This specimen consisted of lymph node tissue, obtained after IRX-2 immunotherapy. The receptors come from a human donor with breast cancer.

V gene TRBV6-8 combines with J gene TRBJ1-2; no clear D gene. This CDR3 has 15 amino acids. V lost 2 bases and J lost 4, with 14 bases in between. Germline V gene lookup returns CDR1 MNHGY and CDR2 SAAAGT. DNA of the CDR3: TGTGCCAGCAGTTACGGTCAGGCCACTATCTATGGCTACACCTTC. Translation gives CASSYGQATIYGYTF.

V and J are TRBV10-2 and TRBJ2-7; 7 bases agree with TRBD2. From germline, CDR1 is WSHSY and CDR2 SAAADI. The length of the CDR3 is 13 residues. Germline trimming cut 7 bases from V and 4 bases from J; bases unmatched to any gene: 7. CDR3 sequence reads: CASKNGGGYEQYF. The CDR3 nucleotides read TGCGCCAGCAAAAATGGGGGGGGATACGAGCAGTACTTC.

This chain links TRBV29-1 with TRBJ1-1; D unclear. CDR1 is SQVTM and CDR2 is ANQGSEA in the germline V gene. The CDR3 runs 12 residues. With 7 bases removed from V and 4 bases from J, the gap between germline ends came to 13 bases. CDR3 protein: CSGCSGSTEAFF. CDR3 in DNA: TGCAGCGGCTGTTCGGGAAGCACTGAAGCTTTCTTT.

The chain joins TRBV11-3 to TRBJ1-1; 8 nucleotides agree with TRBD1. The CDR3 loop spans 14 amino acids. Germline V gene lookup returns CDR1 SGHNT and CDR2 YENEEA. The ends lost 5 bases at V and 7 bases at J; junction bases unmatched: 9. In nucleotides, the CDR3 is TGTGCCAGCAGCCTCCCGGGACAGGTCCATGAAGCTTTCTTT. It is translated as CASSLPGQVHEAFF. Supplemented by reference TRBV11-3 and TRBJ1-1, the full variable domain reads EAGVVQSPRYKIIEKKQPVAFWCNPISGHNTLYWYLQNLGQGPELLIRYENEEAVDDSQLPKDRFSAERLKGVDSTLKIQPAELGDSAVYLCASSLPGQVHEAFFGQGTRLTVV.

V usage is TRBV6-8 and J usage is TRBJ1-2; perhaps TRBD1 as D (5 bases). Germline-derived CDR1 and CDR2 are MNHGY and SAAAGT. V shed 7 bases and J shed 1 base, with 16 bases lying between them. The CDR3 has 15 residues. DNA of the CDR3: TGTGCCAGCAAAAGCGCGACAGACAATAACTATGGCTACACCTTC. It encodes CASKSATDNNYGYTF.

The chain links TRBV6-8 to TRBJ1-2; 8 bases agree with TRBD1. The CDR3 has 12 residues. The germline V gene has CDR1 MNHGY and CDR2 SAAAGT. The J segment lost 9 bases and the V segment lost 6 bases, leaving 6 bases of the junction unmatched. The CDR3 loop reads CASSVWDRSYTF. The CDR3 DNA follows: TGTGCCAGCAGCGTTTGGGACAGGAGCTACACCTTC.

V gene TRBV10-2 combines with J gene TRBJ1-1; 7 bases agree with TRBD1. The J segment lost 1 base and the V segment lost 7 bases, leaving 9 bases of the junction unmatched. Per germline, CDR1 WSHSY and CDR2 SAAADI. The CDR3 consists of 15 residues. Written as DNA, the CDR3 is TGCGCCAGCAAGGAGCCTGGGACAGCGAACACTGAAGCTTTCTTT. Amino acid sequence: CASKEPGTANTEAFF.

This rearrangement joins TRBV11-3 to TRBJ1-1; maybe TRBD1 (5 bases). Looked up from germline, CDR1 is SGHNT and CDR2 is YENEEA. The ends were cut back, 5 bases at V and 0 bases at J, with 19 bases in the middle. The CDR3 contains 17 residues. CDR3 residues: CASSPRGRPLMNTEAFF. CDR3 DNA: TGTGCCAGCAGCCCTAGGGGACGGCCACTGATGAACACTGAAGCTTTCTTT.

The J gene is TRBJ1-5, the V gene TRBV10-3, with unresolved D. The CDR3 loop spans 16 amino acids. The ends were cut back, 0 bases at V and 5 bases at J, with 14 bases in the middle. CDR1 is ENHRY and CDR2 is SYGVKD in the germline V gene. The CDR3 is CAISESGRGGDQPQHF. The CDR3 region has the DNA TGTGCCATCAGTGAGTCAGGTCGGGGAGGCGATCAGCCCCAGCATTTT.

This clone was seen more than once but under ten times. V is TRBV7-1 and J is TRBJ2-4, with a weak D call TRBD1 (6 bases). TRBV7-1 is known as an ORF, though its function is uncertain. Trimming took 3 bases from V and 3 from J, leaving 15 bases between them. The CDR3 covers 16 residues. The CDR3 bases are TGTGCCAGCAGCTCCACAGGGTTTCGGGTCAAAAACATTCAGTACTTC. Translation: CASSSTGFRVKNIQYF.

The chain links TRBV5-1 to TRBJ1-1; 8 bases agree with TRBD1. The V segment lost 1 base and the J segment 1 base; nucleotides outside the gene matches: 3. CDR1 is SGHRS and CDR2 is YFSETQ in the germline V gene. The CDR3 loop spans 15 amino acids. For the CDR3, the DNA is TGCGCCAGCAGCTTGCTCGGACAGGGGAACACTGAAGCTTTCTTT. Its protein product is CASSLLGQGNTEAFF.

The J gene is TRBJ1-1, the V gene TRBV6-8; TRBD1 matches 9 bases. This CDR3 has 16 amino acids. J gave up 2 bases and V 5 bases, and 9 bases lay outside the gene matches. The germline CDR1 and CDR2 sequences are MNHGY and SAAAGT. CDR3 loop: CASSRGQGKINTEAFF. CDR3 bases: TGTGCCAGCAGTCGGGGACAGGGCAAAATTAACACTGAAGCTTTCTTT.

This clone was counted only a few times. This rearrangement joins TRBV18 to TRBJ1-5; D is ambiguous. Trimming removed 2 bases from V and 3 bases from J, with 5 bases in between. The CDR3 is 13 residues long. The germline V gene encodes CDR1 KGHSH and CDR2 LQKENI. CDR3 loop: CASSPAFNQPQHF. Written as DNA, the CDR3 is TGTGCCAGCTCACCAGCGTTCAATCAGCCCCAGCATTTT.

This sequence joins TRBV19 and TRBJ1-1, with D perhaps TRBD1 (6 bases). V dropped 5 bases and J dropped 1 base, with 11 bases sitting between them. This CDR3 region has 14 residues. From germline, CDR1 is LNHDA and CDR2 SQIVND (reference sequence). The CDR3 loop reads CASSRRTENTEAFF. The CDR3 DNA reads as TGTGCCAGTAGTCGGAGGACAGAGAACACTGAAGCTTTCTTT.

The rearrangement joins TRBV10-2 to TRBJ2-7, with a tentative D call TRBD2 (6 bases). There are 15 residues in the CDR3. Germline V gene lookup returns CDR1 WSHSY and CDR2 SAAADI. V was shortened by 6 bases and J by 0 bases, with 15 bases between the two germline ends. The CDR3 sequence: CASSPFGGSSYEQYF. DNA of the CDR3: TGCGCCAGCAGCCCTTTCGGGGGTAGCTCCTACGAGCAGTACTTC.

The chain is built from TRBV6-8 and TRBJ1-6; D not resolved. The CDR3 is 15 amino acids. CDR1 is MNHGY, CDR2 SAAAGT, per germline. Trimming removed 0 bases at V and 5 bases at J, with 8 bases between. CDR3 sequence (DNA): TGTGCCAGCAGTTACTCGAACGGCGATAATTCACCCCTCCACTTT. Protein product: CASSYSNGDNSPLHF.

V and J are TRBV19 and TRBJ1-2; D is uncertain. CDR1 is LNHDA, CDR2 SQIVND, per germline (reference sequence). V was trimmed by 6 bases and J by 6 bases, leaving 14 bases between them. CDR3 length: 13 amino acids. In DNA, the CDR3 is TGTGCCAGTAGCCAATACCGGACGGATGGCTACACCTTC. It translates to CASSQYRTDGYTF.

The chain has TRBV5-1 and TRBJ1-6; no clear D. V lost 0 bases, J lost 0 bases, and 16 bases lay in between. CDR1 SGHRS and CDR2 YFSETQ come from the germline V gene. CDR3 length: 19 residues. As DNA, the CDR3 is TGCGCCAGCAGCTTGGTCGGAGCCTACCCCAGCTCCTATAATTCACCCCTCCACTTT. The encoded protein is CASSLVGAYPSSYNSPLHF.

The V call is TRBV11-3, the J call TRBJ2-1, with 8 bases identical to TRBD2. Germline V lookup: CDR1 SGHNT, CDR2 YENEEA. This CDR3 comprises 16 residues. J was trimmed by 10 bases and V by 8 bases; bases with no gene match: 19. The CDR3 nucleotides read TGTGCCAGCCAGATATATGGACTAGCTGAAAGGGTGGAGCAGTTCTTC. Translation gives CASQIYGLAERVEQFF.

The chain employs TRBV7-8 and TRBJ2-2, with D perhaps being TRBD1 or TRBD2 (6 bases each). The germline V gene encodes CDR1 SGHVS and CDR2 FQNEAQ. The CDR3 covers 15 residues. V gave up 5 bases and J gave up 2 bases, with 12 bases separating them. The DNA of the CDR3 is TGTGCCAGCAGCCTCAGGGGACTTAACACCGGGGAGCTGTTTTTT. Translating gives CASSLRGLNTGELFF.

The chain joins TRBV28 to TRBJ1-5; TRBD1 aligns across 10 bases. Germline trimming cut 6 bases from V and 3 bases from J; bases unmatched to any gene: 5. The CDR3 sequence is 15 residues long. The germline V gene has CDR1 MDHEN and CDR2 SYDVKM. Written as DNA, the CDR3 is TGTGCCAGCAGAGCCGGGACAGGGGTCAATCAGCCCCAGCATTTT. Its protein product is CASRAGTGVNQPQHF.